The clone carrying this T cell receptor beta chain appeared once. This sample is part of a study of blood T cell repertoires in COVID-19. Study in general: Sources were T cells, B-cell-depleted T cells, or PBMCs; the material itself was cDNA or gDNA.

How the authors handled the data: Estimated nucleated cell counts came from reference gene primer amplification. Produced via immunoSEQ multiplex PCR; TCRdb's table is partial and in-frame only. That table furnishes V, J and clone size, whereas the DNA furnished D and trimming. The repertoire holds some 140,000 clones, roughly four fifths seen once, with under 15% in the top ten. Germline V gene data show CDR1 as MNHEY and CDR2 as SMNVEV (reference sequence). The J segment lost 7 bases and the V segment lost 5 bases, leaving 7 bases of the junction unmatched. The length of the CDR3 is 14 residues. The genes are TRBV27 and TRBJ1-2; 10 nucleotides match TRBD1. This TCR came from a man of 80 years or more with acute or convalescent COVID-19. The sample consisted of peripheral blood. Written as DNA, the CDR3 is TGTGCCAGCAGTCTTGGGACAGGGGCTGCTGGCTACACCTTC. This gives the protein CASSLGTGAAGYTF.